The following is a T cell receptor beta chain sequence with its context. Its antigen is unidentified. Trimming left V 6 bases short and J 3 bases short, with 15 bases between. CDR1 and CDR2 from the germline V gene are MNHEY and SVGAGI. The CDR3 contains 14 residues. The data stem from a study of OX40 agonist ivuxolimab in advanced cancers. Here immunoSEQ multiplex PCR was the method, and the copy in TCRdb shows in-frame clones only, minus some. The sample has roughly 46,000 clones, roughly 90% seen once. Findings and caveats of the study: The 0.1-3.0 mg/kg partial responders had among the lowest clonal expansion. At 0.1 to 3.0 mg/kg and by week 6, clonal expansion occurred in CD4+ and CD8+ blood T cells. Some nonresponders also had low normalized T-cell clonal expansion. On average, CD8+ T cells showed a greater number of expanded clones than CD4+.

The material was CD4+ or CD8+ T cells sorted from blood, obtained in a trial of the OX40 agonist ivuxolimab. The sequence came from an adult with an advanced solid tumor such as melanoma, head and neck, liver or kidney cancer. The chain couples TRBV6-5 to TRBJ2-7; perhaps TRBD1 as D (6 bases). CDR3 sequence: CASSPRQVRYEQYF. Written as DNA, the CDR3 is TGTGCCAGCAGCCCTCGACAGGTCCGCTACGAGCAGTACTTC.